A single T cell receptor beta chain is shown here with its context. Antigen specificity is unknown. The sample belongs to a study of T cell responses to AZD1222 COVID-19 vaccine. Whole-study results and caveats: In the spike-specific TCR repertoire, nearly half reportedly target unmutated variant regions. Sampled repertoires all dated from after the peak T cell response. Females made up more of the donors, who were largely white British, and clonal diversity may have come out too low.

V was cut by 6 bases and J by 5 bases, with 11 bases left in between. The CDR3 is 13 residues long. Germline loops: CDR1 MDHEN, CDR2 SYDVKM. The method was immunoSEQ multiplex PCR; TCRdb's version includes in-frame clones alone and lacks a portion of them. The data show about 82,000 clones, 83% seen once. The sample consisted of peripheral blood, taken 28 days after the second AZD1222 dose. This clonotype originated in an adult who received the AZD1222 COVID-19 vaccine. The chain uses TRBV28 and TRBJ1-5, with D unclear. The CDR3 DNA reads as TGTGCCAGCAGCCTAGACGCGTATCAGCCCCAGCATTTT. Protein sequence: CASSLDAYQPQHF.